This TCR beta chain was documented in a study of cytomegalovirus exposure and HLA in healthy donors. The PCR contained 60 Vbeta and 13 Jbeta primers. Assay: immunoSEQ multiplex PCR; the TCRdb copy retains only in-frame clones and omits some. The sample holds about 110,000 clones; 65% to 80% are singletons and the top ten take 4.8%. There are 13 residues in the CDR3. The germline V gene encodes CDR1 SGHRS and CDR2 YFSETQ. The V gene end was trimmed by 3 bases and the J gene end by 4 bases; junction bases not matched to a gene: 3. This sequence joins TRBV5-1 and TRBJ1-2; 7 bases line up with TRBD1. Input material: PBMCs. This clonotype originated in a young man in good health and CMV-seropositive. The CDR3 is CASSSRDSYGYTF. CDR3 coding DNA: TGCGCCAGCAGCTCCCGGGACAGCTATGGCTACACCTTC. Complete variable domain (other parts from reference TRBV5-1 and TRBJ1-2): KAGVTQTPRYLIKTRGQQVTLSCSPISGHRSVSWYQQTPGQGLQFLFEYFSETQRNKGNFPGRFSGRQFSNSRSEMNVSTLELGDSALYLCASSSRDSYGYTFGSGTRLTVV.